Following are 2 T cell receptor beta chains from one sample sequenced in a study of regulatory T cells in long-lasting Graves disease. Described time point: newly diagnosed GD, antithyroid drugs for less than 3 months. PBMC RNA was the source of the TCR library. Arm-PCR of CDR3 regions and iRepertoire HTBI primers were the basis on which TCR beta libraries were built. Each CDR3 protein is one row after TCRdb ran MiXCR on the multiplex PCR reads. The sample lists 500,000 or so distinct CDR3 sequences; 16% were seen once. The sample was also reused in another study, on T cells in Graves' hyperthyroidism and ophthalmopathy.

Sequencing was performed on peripheral blood mononuclear cells (PBMCs), taken at new diagnosis, from a patient treated with antithyroid drugs. The receptor set was obtained from a middle-aged woman with Graves disease.

To note about this clonotype: This may arise from a read error, as a much more abundant clone is one base away. The chain has TRBV3-1 and TRBJ2-1; tentative D call: TRBD2 (5 bases). The germline gives CDR1 LGHDT, CDR2 YNNKEL (reference sequence). This CDR3 has 17 residues. The CDR3 loop is CAGSQDDGGHSYNEQFF. DNA for the CDR3: TGTGCCGGCAGCCAAGATGATGGCGGGCACTCCTACAATGAGCAGTTCTTC.

In this sample, this clonotype turned up a few times. The CDR3 DNA reads as TGTGCCAGCAGTGAAAGGACCCCGCGGGCCACGGGTGGCTACACCTTC. It codes for CASSERTPRATGGYTF. This rearrangement joins TRBV6-1 to TRBJ1-2; D remains unclear. The CDR3 loop spans 16 amino acids. V was pared by 2 bases and J by 7 bases, with 20 bases between. Germline CDR1 MNHNS, CDR2 SASEGT.